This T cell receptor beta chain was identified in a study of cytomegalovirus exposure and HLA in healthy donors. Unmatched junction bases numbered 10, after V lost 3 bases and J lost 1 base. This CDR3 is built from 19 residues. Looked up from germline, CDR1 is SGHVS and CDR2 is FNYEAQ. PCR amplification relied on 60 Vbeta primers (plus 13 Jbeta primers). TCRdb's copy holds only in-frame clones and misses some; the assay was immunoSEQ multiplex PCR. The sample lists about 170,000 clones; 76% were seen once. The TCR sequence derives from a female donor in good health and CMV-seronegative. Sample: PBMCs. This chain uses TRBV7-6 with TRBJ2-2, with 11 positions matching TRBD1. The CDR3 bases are TGTGCCAGCAGCTTGGGCATCCCGGGACAGGGGGTGAACACCGGGGAGCTGTTTTTT. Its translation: CASSLGIPGQGVNTGELFF.